A single sample gave rise to the 24 T cell receptor beta chains below, sequenced in a study of Graves' ophthalmopathy and Graves' hyperthyroidism. Amplification of the TCR beta CDR3 regions used RNA transcripts (as template). First-round RT-PCR employed HTBI primers, with a second-round multiplex PCR after it. Using its own MiXCR run on the multiplex PCR reads, TCRdb lists one record per CDR3 protein. The data hold 580,000 or so distinct CDR3 sequences, with just under 40% observed a single time. Sequences were obtained from peripheral blood or thyroid tissue (not recorded which). The receptors derive from an adult man with Graves' hyperthyroidism.

This clonotype was picked up many times. The chain employs TRBV19 and TRBJ2-5; TRBD1 agrees at 8 bases. CDR1 LNHDA and CDR2 SQIVND come from the germline V gene (reference sequence). J lost 5 bases, V lost 4 bases, and 12 bases had no gene match. CDR3 length: 16 amino acids. Here the CDR3 DNA reads TGTGCCAGTAGTAGCTTGGGACAGGCGGCGCACGAGACCCAGTACTTC. It codes for CASSSLGQAAHETQYF.

The V and J genes are TRBV11-2 and TRBJ2-3; D unresolved. V lost 0 bases to trimming and J lost 2 bases, with 12 bases between them. The germline V gene has CDR1 SGHAT and CDR2 FQNNGV. The CDR3 is 16 residues long. The CDR3 region is CASSLEVVTFTDTQYF. The CDR3 nucleotides read TGTGCCAGCAGCTTAGAAGTGGTTACATTCACAGATACGCAGTATTTT.

Many counts were recorded for this clonotype. J is TRBJ1-6 and V is TRBV12-3 or TRBV12-4, with D hard to call. V dropped 3 bases and J dropped 10 bases, with 7 bases sitting between them. The CDR3 has 12 residues. The DNA of the CDR3 is TGTGCCAGCAGTTTCCGGAGGTCACCCCTCCACTTT. It is translated as CASSFRRSPLHF.

This clonotype was observed a handful of times. The genes are TRBV7-8 and TRBJ2-2; 7 nucleotides match TRBD1. Germline CDR1 and CDR2: SGHVS and FQNEAQ. CDR3 length equals 17 residues. V shed 5 bases and J 1 base; nucleotides not matched to a gene: 10. The CDR3 DNA is TGTGCCAGCAGCCCCGTGAGGGGGCGCGGGAACACCGGGGAGCTGTTTTTT. It specifies CASSPVRGRGNTGELFF.

This clonotype was seen repeatedly, ten times or more. The chain uses TRBV5-1 and TRBJ2-5, with D possibly matching TRBD1 (6 bases). The V and J ends lost 0 bases and 2 bases respectively, with 8 bases between them. The CDR3 is made up of 14 amino acids. The germline V gene has CDR1 SGHRS and CDR2 YFSETQ. CDR3 sequence: CASSLGGQQETQYF. DNA for the CDR3: TGCGCCAGCAGCTTGGGGGGGCAGCAAGAGACCCAGTACTTC.

This clonotype was seen many times. The chain couples TRBV7-2 to TRBJ1-1; D gene ambiguous. The CDR3 has 16 amino acids. Germline CDR1 is SGHTA and CDR2 is FQGNSA. V gave up 1 base and J gave up 4 bases, with 16 bases separating them. CDR3 sequence: CASSLGSEVYGTEAFF. The DNA for the CDR3 is TGTGCCAGCAGCTTAGGTAGCGAGGTATACGGCACTGAAGCTTTCTTT.

V gene TRBV27 combines with J gene TRBJ1-4, with a tentative D call TRBD1 (5 bases). The germline CDR1 and CDR2 sequences are MNHEY and SMNVEV (reference sequence). V lost 6 bases and J 5 bases, leaving 10 bases between the germline ends. The CDR3 sequence is 13 residues long. This CDR3 reads CASRVTGNEKLFF. The CDR3 nucleotides read TGTGCCAGCAGGGTAACAGGCAATGAAAAACTGTTTTTT.

The gene calls are TRBV7-9 and TRBJ2-7; no definite D call. V was shortened by 4 bases and J by 7 bases, with 14 bases between the two germline ends. The CDR3 contains 13 residues. Germline V gene data show CDR1 as SEHNR and CDR2 as FQNEAQ (reference sequence). CDR3 in amino acids: CASSSDGYNEQYF. CDR3 bases: TGTGCCAGCAGCTCCGACGGCTACAATGAGCAGTACTTC.

As regards this clonotype: A much bigger clone sits one base away, suggesting this may be a read error. The chain is built from TRBV4-1 and TRBJ1-1; D not certain. Looked up from germline, CDR1 is MGHRA and CDR2 is YSYEKL. The CDR3 runs 15 residues. The V end was cut by 0 bases, the J end by 3 bases, with 11 bases between. The CDR3 spells CASSQEAGADTEAFF. CDR3 DNA sequence: TGCGCCAGCAGCCAAGAAGCGGGCGCGGACACTGAAGCTTTCTTT.

The chain employs TRBV20-1 and TRBJ2-7, with D perhaps matching TRBD2 (5 bases). V lost 1 base and J lost 9, with 10 bases in between. The CDR3 consists of 11 residues. CDR1 is DFQATT and CDR2 is SNEGSKA in the germline V gene (reference sequence). The CDR3 here is CSARVEGRQYF. CDR3 DNA sequence: TGCAGTGCTAGAGTCGAAGGGAGGCAGTACTTC.

In this sample, this clonotype turned up many times. This chain links TRBV6-6 with TRBJ1-2; no clear D. V gave up 5 bases and J gave up 3 bases, with 13 bases separating them. The germline gives CDR1 MNHNY, CDR2 SVGAGI (reference sequence). The CDR3 has 14 amino acids. The CDR3 reads CASSRPDMDYGYTF. CDR3 bases: TGTGCCAGCAGTCGGCCAGACATGGACTATGGCTACACCTTC.

This clonotype was seen ten or more times. The chain combines TRBV5-1 with TRBJ1-2; 9 nucleotides match TRBD1. Per germline, CDR1 SGHRS and CDR2 YFSETQ. V trimming: 3 bases; J trimming: 4 bases; junction bases outside the gene matches: 4. CDR3 size: 14 residues. CDR3 nucleotides: TGCGCCAGCAGCTCCTTGACAGGGGGCTATGGCTACACCTTC. It translates to CASSSLTGGYGYTF.

To note about this clonotype: A much larger clone lies a single base off, so this may be a read error. The chain employs TRBV7-2 and TRBJ2-5, with 9 positions matching TRBD2. Trimming at V came to 1 base and at J to 2 bases, leaving 14 bases not matched to a gene. Germline V gene data show CDR1 as SGHTA and CDR2 as FQGNSA. This CDR3 is 19 amino acids long. The CDR3 protein is CASSLVPSTGGGGQETQYF. The CDR3 nucleotides are TGTGCCAGCAGCTTAGTACCCTCCACTGGCGGGGGGGGACAAGAGACCCAGTACTTC.

This clonotype was observed at least ten times. The chain joins TRBV3-1 to TRBJ1-2, with D unresolved. V was shortened by 1 base and J by 4 bases, with 4 bases between the two germline ends. The CDR3 loop spans 12 amino acids. Germline V CDR1 and CDR2: LGHDT, YNNKEL (reference sequence). The DNA for the CDR3 is TGTGCCAGCAGCCAAGTTTCCTATGGCTACACCTTC. It specifies CASSQVSYGYTF.

This clonotype showed up just once. This could be a read error, since a much larger clone is one nucleotide away. This chain uses TRBV9 with TRBJ1-2; TRBD1 matches 7 bases. Germline V gives CDR1 SGDLS, CDR2 YYNGEE. The CDR3 consists of 15 residues. The CDR3 region has the DNA TGTGCCAGCTCGGTCGGTCCAGGGGGATCCTATGACTACACCTTC. This codes for CASSVGPGGSYDYTF. The complete variable domain, with remaining parts taken from reference TRBV9 and TRBJ1-2, reads DSGVTQTPKHLITATGQRVTLRCSPRSGDLSVYWYQQSLDQGLQFLIQYYNGEERAKGNILERFSAQQFPDLHSELNLSSLELGDSALYFCASSVGPGGSYDYTFGSGTRLTVV.

The chain combines TRBV7-8 with TRBJ1-5, with TRBD1 matching 8 bases. CDR3 size: 17 residues. The V segment lost 5 bases and the J segment 7 bases; nucleotides outside the gene matches: 16. Germline assignment: CDR1 SGHVS and CDR2 FQNEAQ. CDR3 loop: CASSLRLAGQGGQPQHF. In DNA form, the CDR3 reads TGTGCCAGCAGCCTAAGACTAGCAGGACAGGGCGGGCAGCCCCAGCATTTT.

The sample holds many counts of this clonotype. This chain uses TRBV13 with TRBJ2-7; 8 bases line up with TRBD2. This CDR3 comprises 16 residues. Germline V gives CDR1 PRHDT, CDR2 FYEKMQ (reference sequence). V was pared by 0 bases and J by 2 bases, with 6 bases of the junction left unmatched. The CDR3 DNA reads TGTGCCAGCAGCTTAGGACTAGCGGAGTCCCCCTACGAGCAGTACTTC. Protein product: CASSLGLAESPYEQYF.

This chain links TRBV25-1 with TRBJ1-1, with TRBD1 matching over 8 bases. CDR3 length: 15 residues. CDR1 MGHDK and CDR2 SYGVNS come from the germline V gene. The junction had 11 bases not matched to a gene; V was cut back by 6 bases and J by 5 bases. CDR3 sequence (DNA): TGTGCCAGCAGACCAACAGGGGGGGGTCGAACTGAAGCTTTCTTT. Its translation: CASRPTGGGRTEAFF.

This rearrangement joins TRBV10-3 to TRBJ1-1, with a weak D call TRBD1 (5 bases). The CDR3 extends over 14 amino acids. Between the trimmed V and J ends, which lost 10 bases and 4 bases, there was a span of 19 bases. The germline CDR1 and CDR2 sequences are ENHRY and SYGVKD. CDR3: CASSLQAVSTEAFF. CDR3 sequence (DNA): TGTGCCAGCAGCCTACAGGCGGTTTCCACTGAAGCTTTCTTT.

Ten or more counts support this clonotype. The V and J genes are TRBV7-3 and TRBJ2-6; D gene uncertain. Germline V lookup: CDR1 SGHTA, CDR2 FQGTGA. The CDR3 has 19 residues. With 0 bases removed from V and 0 bases from J, the gap between germline ends came to 15 bases. CDR3 residues: CASSLTSASLVSGANVLTF. The CDR3 DNA follows: TGTGCCAGCAGCTTAACGAGCGCCAGTTTAGTCTCTGGGGCCAACGTCCTGACTTTC.

The rearrangement uses TRBV7-2 and TRBJ2-2; the match to TRBD1 covers 7 bases. The V gene's germline CDR1 is SGHTA and CDR2 FQGNSA. This CDR3 contains 16 residues. The V and J ends lost 5 bases and 1 base, in that order; junction bases with no gene match: 7. In DNA, the CDR3 is TGTGCCAGCAGCAGAGAATACAGGGGGAACACCGGGGAGCTGTTTTTT. Protein: CASSREYRGNTGELFF.

Ten or more counts support this clonotype. The chain is built from TRBV19 and TRBJ2-2; 7 nucleotides agree with TRBD2. The CDR3 is made up of 14 amino acids. The germline gives CDR1 LNHDA, CDR2 SQIVND (reference sequence). V lost 9 bases and J lost 7; bases outside the gene matches: 11. CDR3 residues: CASHQRGGIGELFF. In DNA, the CDR3 is TGTGCCAGCCACCAGCGGGGAGGTATCGGGGAGCTGTTTTTT.

This clonotype showed up many times. The CDR3 is CSVSEVGTEAFF. CDR3 sequence (DNA): TGCAGCGTCTCGGAGGTGGGCACTGAAGCTTTCTTT. The rearrangement joins TRBV29-1 to TRBJ1-1; the D is unclear. The CDR3 length is 12 residues. Trimming took 6 bases from V and 4 from J, leaving 12 bases between them. Germline values: CDR1 SQVTM, CDR2 ANQGSEA.

This clonotype has more than one count but fewer than ten. Written as DNA, the CDR3 is TGCAGCGCCGGCGAGCAGGGGGCGTCTTCACCCCTCCACTTT. Amino acid sequence: CSAGEQGASSPLHF. The chain couples TRBV20-1 to TRBJ1-6, with 8 bases fitting TRBD1. The CDR3 loop spans 14 amino acids. The V gene's germline CDR1 is DFQATT and CDR2 SNEGSKA (reference sequence).